The sequence of this T cell receptor beta chain was determined in a study of CD8 T cells in ankylosing spondylitis. Germline CDR1 reads SGHTA; CDR2 reads FQGNSA. V gave up 1 base and J gave up 6 bases, with 13 bases separating them. The CDR3 loop spans 14 amino acids. One entry per CDR3 protein, called by TCRdb with MiXCR from the 5' RACE reads. This sample yields under 300,000 distinct CDR3 sequences, of which 15% to 20% are seen a single time; more than 25% belongs to the top ten. The chain carries TRBV7-2 and TRBJ2-7; D is possibly TRBD2 (6 bases). The receptor comes from a male donor with ankylosing spondylitis or in good health (not recorded which). Sequences were obtained from blood, either unsorted or a sorted T cell fraction (not recorded which). The CDR3 region is CASSLVGEAPEQYF. The DNA of the CDR3 is TGTGCCAGCAGCTTAGTGGGGGAGGCCCCCGAGCAGTACTTC. Complete variable domain (other parts from reference TRBV7-2 and TRBJ2-7): GAGVSQSPSNKVTEKGKDVELRCDPISGHTALYWYRQSLGQGLEFLIYFQGNSAPDKSGLPSDRFSAERTGGSVSTLTIQRTQQEDSAVYLCASSLVGEAPEQYFGPGTRLTVT.